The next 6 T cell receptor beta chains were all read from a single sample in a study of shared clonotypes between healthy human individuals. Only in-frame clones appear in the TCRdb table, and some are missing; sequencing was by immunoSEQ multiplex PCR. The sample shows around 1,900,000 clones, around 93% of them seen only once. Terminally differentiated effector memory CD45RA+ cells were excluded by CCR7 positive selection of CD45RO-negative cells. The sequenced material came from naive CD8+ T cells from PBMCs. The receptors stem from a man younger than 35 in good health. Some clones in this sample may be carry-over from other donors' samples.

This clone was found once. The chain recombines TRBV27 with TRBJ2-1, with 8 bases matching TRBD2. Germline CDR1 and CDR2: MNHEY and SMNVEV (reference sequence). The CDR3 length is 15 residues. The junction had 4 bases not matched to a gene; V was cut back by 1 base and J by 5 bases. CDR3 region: CASSLLGGGNNEQFF. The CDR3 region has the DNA TGTGCCAGCAGTTTATTGGGCGGGGGGAACAATGAGCAGTTCTTC.

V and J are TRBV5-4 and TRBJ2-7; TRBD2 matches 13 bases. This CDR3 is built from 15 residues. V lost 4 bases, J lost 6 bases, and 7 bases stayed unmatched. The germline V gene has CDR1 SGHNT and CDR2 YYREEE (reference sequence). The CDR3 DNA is TGTGCCAGCAGCCGGACCACTAGCGGGAGGGCCGAGCAGTACTTC. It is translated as CASSRTTSGRAEQYF. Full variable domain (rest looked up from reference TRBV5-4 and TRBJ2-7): ETGVTQSPTHLIKTRGQQVTLRCSSQSGHNTVSWYQQALGQGPQFIFQYYREEENGRGNFPPRFSGLQFPNYSSELNVNALELDDSALYLCASSRTTSGRAEQYFGPGTRLTVT.

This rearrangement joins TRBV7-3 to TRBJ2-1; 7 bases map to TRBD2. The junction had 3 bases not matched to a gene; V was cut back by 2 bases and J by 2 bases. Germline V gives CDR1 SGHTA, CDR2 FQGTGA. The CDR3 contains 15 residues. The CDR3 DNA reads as TGTGCCAGCAGCTTAGGCGGGAGTCCCTACAATGAGCAGTTCTTC. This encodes CASSLGGSPYNEQFF.

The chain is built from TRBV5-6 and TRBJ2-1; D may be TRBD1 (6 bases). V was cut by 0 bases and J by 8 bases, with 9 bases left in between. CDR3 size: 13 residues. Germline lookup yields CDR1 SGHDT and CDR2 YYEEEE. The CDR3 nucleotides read TGTGCCAGCAGCTTGGGTGGGGGCTATGAGCAGTTCTTC. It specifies CASSLGGGYEQFF.

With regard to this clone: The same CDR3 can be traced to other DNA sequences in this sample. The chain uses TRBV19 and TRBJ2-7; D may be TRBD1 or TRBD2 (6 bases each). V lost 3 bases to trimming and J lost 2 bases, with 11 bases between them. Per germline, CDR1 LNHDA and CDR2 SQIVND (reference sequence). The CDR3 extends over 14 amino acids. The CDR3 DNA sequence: TGTGCCAGTAGTATTGTAGGGGGGCCCTACGAGCAGTACTTC. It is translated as CASSIVGGPYEQYF.

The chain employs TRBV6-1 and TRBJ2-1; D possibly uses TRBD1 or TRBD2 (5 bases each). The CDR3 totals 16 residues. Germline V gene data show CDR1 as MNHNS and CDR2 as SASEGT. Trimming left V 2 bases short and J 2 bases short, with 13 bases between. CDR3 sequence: CASSEIFGGTYNEQFF. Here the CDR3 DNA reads TGTGCCAGCAGTGAAATATTTGGGGGAACCTACAATGAGCAGTTCTTC.